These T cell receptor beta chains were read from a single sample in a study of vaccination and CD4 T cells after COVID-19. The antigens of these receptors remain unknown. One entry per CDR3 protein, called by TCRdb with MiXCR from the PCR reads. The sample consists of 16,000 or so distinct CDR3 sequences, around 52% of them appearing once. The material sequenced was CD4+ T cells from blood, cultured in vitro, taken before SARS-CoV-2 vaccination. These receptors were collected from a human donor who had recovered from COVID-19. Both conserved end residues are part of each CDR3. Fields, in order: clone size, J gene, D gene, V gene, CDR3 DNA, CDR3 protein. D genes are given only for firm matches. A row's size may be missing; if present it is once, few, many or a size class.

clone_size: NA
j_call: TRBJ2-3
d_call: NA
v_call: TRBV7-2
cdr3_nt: TGTGCCAGCAGCTCGGGTCGGGGGCAGTATTTT
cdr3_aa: CASSSGRGQYF

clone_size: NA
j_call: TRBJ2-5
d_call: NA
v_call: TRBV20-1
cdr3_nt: TGCAGTGCTAGAGACCCGTACCAAGAGACCCAGTACTTC
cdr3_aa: CSARDPYQETQYF

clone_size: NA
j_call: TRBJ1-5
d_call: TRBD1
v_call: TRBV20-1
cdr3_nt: TGCAGTGCTAGAGCCTCGAATGGACAGGGGATCAATCAGCCCCAGCATTTT
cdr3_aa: CSARASNGQGINQPQHF

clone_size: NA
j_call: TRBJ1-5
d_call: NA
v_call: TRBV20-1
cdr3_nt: TGCAGTGCTAGGAGTCGGGGTGGGTGGGGAAGGCAGCAGCCCCAGCATTTT
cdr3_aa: CSARSRGGWGRQQPQHF

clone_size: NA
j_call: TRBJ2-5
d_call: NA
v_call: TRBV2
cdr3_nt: TGTGCCAGCAGTGAAGCCGGGAATAGGAGGGAGACCCAGTACTTC
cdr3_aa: CASSEAGNRRETQYF

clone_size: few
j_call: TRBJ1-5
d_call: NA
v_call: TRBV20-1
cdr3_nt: TGCAGTGCTAGGGAACCTCTCCCCAATCAGCCCCAGCATTTT
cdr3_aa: CSAREPLPNQPQHF

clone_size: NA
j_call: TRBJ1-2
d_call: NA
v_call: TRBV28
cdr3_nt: TGTGCCAGCAGTTTAGGCAGCCTCGTGGGCTACACCTTC
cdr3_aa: CASSLGSLVGYTF

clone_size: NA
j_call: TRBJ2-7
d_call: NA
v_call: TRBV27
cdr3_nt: TGTGCCAGCAGTTTTGCGGGGACCGCCTACGAGCAGTACTTC
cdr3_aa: CASSFAGTAYEQYF

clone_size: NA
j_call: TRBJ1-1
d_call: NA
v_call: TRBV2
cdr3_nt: TGTGCCAGCAGCCTGGATAAGAACACTGAAGCTTTCTTT
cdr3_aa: CASSLDKNTEAFF

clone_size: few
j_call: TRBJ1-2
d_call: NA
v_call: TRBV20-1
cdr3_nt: TGCAGTGCTAGAGTTCGTAGCAATGGCTACACCTTC
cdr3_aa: CSARVRSNGYTF

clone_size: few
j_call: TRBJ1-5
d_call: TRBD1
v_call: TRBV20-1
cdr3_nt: TGCAGTGCTAGAGATCCAGGGGGAAGCAATCAGCCCCAGCATTTT
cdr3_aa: CSARDPGGSNQPQHF

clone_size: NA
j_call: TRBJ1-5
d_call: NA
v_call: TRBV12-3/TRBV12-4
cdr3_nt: TGTGCCAGCAGTTTAGCGTTGGGGGATGGTCAGCCCCAGCATTTT
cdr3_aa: CASSLALGDGQPQHF

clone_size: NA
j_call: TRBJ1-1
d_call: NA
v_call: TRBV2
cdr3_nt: TGTGCCAGCAATATAATGGGGGGGGCAAACACTGAAGCTTTCTTT
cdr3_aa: CASNIMGGANTEAFF

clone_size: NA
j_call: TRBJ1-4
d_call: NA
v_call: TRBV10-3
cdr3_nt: TGTGCCATCGCCAAGGCAGGGGATGAAAAACTGTTTTTT
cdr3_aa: CAIAKAGDEKLFF

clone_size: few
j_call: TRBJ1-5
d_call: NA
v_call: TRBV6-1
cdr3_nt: TGTGCCAGCAGTGAAGCGCGCAATCAGCCCCAGCATTTT
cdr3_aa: CASSEARNQPQHF

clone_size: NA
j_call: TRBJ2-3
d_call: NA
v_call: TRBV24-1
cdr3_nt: TGTGCCACCAGTGACCCCGGTCCCTCTAGCACAGATACGCAGTATTTT
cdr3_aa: CATSDPGPSSTDTQYF

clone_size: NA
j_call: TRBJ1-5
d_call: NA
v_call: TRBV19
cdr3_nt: TGTGCCAGTACAGGGGCTAATGAAAATCAGCCCCAGCATTTT
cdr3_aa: CASTGANENQPQHF

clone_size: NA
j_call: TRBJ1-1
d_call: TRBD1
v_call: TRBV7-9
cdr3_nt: TGTGCCAGCAGCTGGGGACAGGAGAACACTGAAGCTTTCTTT
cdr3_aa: CASSWGQENTEAFF

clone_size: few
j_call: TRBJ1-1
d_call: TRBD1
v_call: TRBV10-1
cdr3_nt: TGCGCCAGCAGTCGGGACAGCGTGAACACTGAAGCTTTCTTT
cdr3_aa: CASSRDSVNTEAFF

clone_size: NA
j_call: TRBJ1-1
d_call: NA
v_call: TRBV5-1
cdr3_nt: TGCGCCAGCAGCTTGGGGCAGGACAATTTTGACACTGAAGCTTTCTTT
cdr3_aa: CASSLGQDNFDTEAFF

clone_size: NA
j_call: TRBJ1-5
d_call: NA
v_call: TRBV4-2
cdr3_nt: TGTGCCAGCAGCCAAGTAGGGTTGGCGGGGCACAAGGGCAATCAGCCCCAGCATTTT
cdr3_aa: CASSQVGLAGHKGNQPQHF

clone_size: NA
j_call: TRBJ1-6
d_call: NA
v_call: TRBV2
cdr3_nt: TGTGCCAGCAGGGACGCAGAACGTTCACCCCTCCACTTT
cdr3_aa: CASRDAERSPLHF

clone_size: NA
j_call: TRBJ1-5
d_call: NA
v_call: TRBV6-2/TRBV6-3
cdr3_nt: TGTGCCAGCAGTTACCCCTACAGCGCCGCGAATCAGCCCCAGCATTTT
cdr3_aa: CASSYPYSAANQPQHF

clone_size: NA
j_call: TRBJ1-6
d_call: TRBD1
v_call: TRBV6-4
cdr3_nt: TGTGCCAGCAGTGAGACAGGGTTACCCAATTCACCCCTCCACTTT
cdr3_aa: CASSETGLPNSPLHF

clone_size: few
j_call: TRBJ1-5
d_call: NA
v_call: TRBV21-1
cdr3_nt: TGTGCCAGCAGCGTGGCAGGGGATCAGCCCCAGCATTTT
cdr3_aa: CASSVAGDQPQHF

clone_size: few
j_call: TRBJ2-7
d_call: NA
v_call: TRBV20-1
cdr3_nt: TGCAGTGCTAGAGCCTCGGACTCCCCTAAGCAGTACTTC
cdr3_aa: CSARASDSPKQYF

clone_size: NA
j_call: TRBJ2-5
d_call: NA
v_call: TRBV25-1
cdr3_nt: TGTGCCAGCAGTGAAAGGGGACCGCTAAAAGAGACCCAGTACTTC
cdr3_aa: CASSERGPLKETQYF

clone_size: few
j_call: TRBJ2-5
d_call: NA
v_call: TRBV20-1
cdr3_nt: TGCAGTGCTAGCAGTCCGGGGTACCAAGAGACCCAGTACTTC
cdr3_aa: CSASSPGYQETQYF

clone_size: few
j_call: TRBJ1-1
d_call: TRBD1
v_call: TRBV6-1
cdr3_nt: TGTGCCAGCAGTGGGGCCAGGGGGCTATACACTGAAGCTTTCTTT
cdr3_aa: CASSGARGLYTEAFF

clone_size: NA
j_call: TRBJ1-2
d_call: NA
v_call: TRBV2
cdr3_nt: TGTGCCAGCAGTGAAGCATGGAGTTCAGACTATGGCTACACCTTC
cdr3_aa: CASSEAWSSDYGYTF

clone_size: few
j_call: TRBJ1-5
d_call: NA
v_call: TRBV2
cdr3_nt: TGTGCCAGCAGCCAGCACAATCAGCCCCAGCATTTT
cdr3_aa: CASSQHNQPQHF

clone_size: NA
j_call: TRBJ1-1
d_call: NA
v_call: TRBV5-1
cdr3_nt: TGCGCCAGCAAACTAAGGCGGGCTGCGGAAGCTTTCTTT
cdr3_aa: CASKLRRAAEAFF

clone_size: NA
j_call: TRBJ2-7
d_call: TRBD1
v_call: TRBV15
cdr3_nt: TGTGCCACCAGCAGAGGTGCAGGGGGCTACGAGCAGTACTTC
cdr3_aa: CATSRGAGGYEQYF

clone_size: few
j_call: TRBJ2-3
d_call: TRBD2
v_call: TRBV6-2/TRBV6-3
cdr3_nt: TGTGCCAGCAGTTTCCGATTCGATCTAGCGGGGGGTTCGGATACGCAGTATTTT
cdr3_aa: CASSFRFDLAGGSDTQYF

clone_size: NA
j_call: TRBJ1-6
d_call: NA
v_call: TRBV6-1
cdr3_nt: TGTGCCAGCAGTCGGGACCTCTGGCCCCTCCACTTT
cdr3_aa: CASSRDLWPLHF

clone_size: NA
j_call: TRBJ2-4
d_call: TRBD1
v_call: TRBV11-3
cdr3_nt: TGTGCCAGCACTACCCCAGGGGGCCAAAACATTCAGTACTTC
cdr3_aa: CASTTPGGQNIQYF

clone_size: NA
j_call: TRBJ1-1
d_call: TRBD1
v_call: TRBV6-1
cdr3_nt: TGTGCCAGCAGAGTACGTACAGGGGAAGCCGTGGAGAACACTGAAGCTTTCTTT
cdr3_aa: CASRVRTGEAVENTEAFF

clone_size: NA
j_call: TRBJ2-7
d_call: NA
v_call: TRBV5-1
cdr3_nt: TGCGCCAGCAGCACGCGGTTTGGGGAGCAGTACTTC
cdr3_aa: CASSTRFGEQYF

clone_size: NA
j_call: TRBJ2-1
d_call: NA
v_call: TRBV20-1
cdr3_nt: TGCAGTGCTAGAGAAATTTGGCAGGTGAGGAATGAGCAGTTCTTC
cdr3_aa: CSAREIWQVRNEQFF

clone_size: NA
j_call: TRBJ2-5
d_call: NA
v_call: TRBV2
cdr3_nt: TGTGCCAGCGTACCGGGACTCCATCGGGAGACCCAGTACTTC
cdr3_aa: CASVPGLHRETQYF

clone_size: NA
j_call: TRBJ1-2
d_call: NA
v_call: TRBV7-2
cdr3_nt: TGTGCCAGCAGCTTAGATCACCGGACCTTTAATGTATATGGCTACACCTTC
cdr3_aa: CASSLDHRTFNVYGYTF

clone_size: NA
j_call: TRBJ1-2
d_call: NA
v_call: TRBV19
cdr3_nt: TGTGCCAGTACCCCGGGACCCAAAACGGGAGGCTACACCTTC
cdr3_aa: CASTPGPKTGGYTF

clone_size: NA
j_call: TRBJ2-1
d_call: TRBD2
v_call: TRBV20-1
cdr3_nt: TGCAGTGCCCCGAACGGACTAGGGAGTTACAATGAGCAGTTCTTC
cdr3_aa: CSAPNGLGSYNEQFF

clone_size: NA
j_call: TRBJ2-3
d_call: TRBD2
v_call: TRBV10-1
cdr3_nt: TGCGCCAGCAGTGAGCTCGGCGGGGGTAGGCAGTATTTT
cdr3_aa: CASSELGGGRQYF

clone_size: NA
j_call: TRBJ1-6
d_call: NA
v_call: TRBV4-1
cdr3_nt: TGCGCCAGCAGCCAAGATCGAGGCAGGGGATCCAATTCACCCCTCCACTTT
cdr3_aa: CASSQDRGRGSNSPLHF

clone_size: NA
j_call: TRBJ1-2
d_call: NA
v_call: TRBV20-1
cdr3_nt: TGCAGTGCTAGAGATCTCGGGGGGAGTTACGGCTACACCTTC
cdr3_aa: CSARDLGGSYGYTF

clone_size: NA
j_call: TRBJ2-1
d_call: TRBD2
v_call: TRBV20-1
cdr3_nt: TGCAGTGGCCAGATTCCGGGACTAGCGGGAGCGGGTGAGCAGTTCTTC
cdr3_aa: CSGQIPGLAGAGEQFF

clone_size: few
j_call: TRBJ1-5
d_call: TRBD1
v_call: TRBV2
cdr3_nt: TGTGCCAGCAGGGTGGGACAGGGTCCCAATCAGCCCCAGCATTTT
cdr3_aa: CASRVGQGPNQPQHF

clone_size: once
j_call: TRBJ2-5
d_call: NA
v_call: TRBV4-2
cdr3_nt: TGTGCCAGCAGCCAAGAAGGGGGGGGCGGTGAGACCCAGTACTTC
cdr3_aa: CASSQEGGGGETQYF

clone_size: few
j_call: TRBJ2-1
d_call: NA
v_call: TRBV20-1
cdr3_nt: TGCAGTGCTAGAGATGCCCAGGGCGCTACCTACAATGAGCAGTTCTTC
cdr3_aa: CSARDAQGATYNEQFF

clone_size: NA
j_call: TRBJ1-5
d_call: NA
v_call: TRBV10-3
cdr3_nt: TGTGCCATCAGTGACTTAAATAGCAATCAGCCCCAGCATTTT
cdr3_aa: CAISDLNSNQPQHF

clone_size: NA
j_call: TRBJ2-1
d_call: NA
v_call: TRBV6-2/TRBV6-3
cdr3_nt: TGTGCCAGCAGTTACAGCGGGTTGTTCGGCGGACCGTACAATGAGCAGTTCTTC
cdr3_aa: CASSYSGLFGGPYNEQFF

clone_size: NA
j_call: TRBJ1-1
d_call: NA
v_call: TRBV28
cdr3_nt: TGTGCCAGCAGTTTACCGGGAAAGGGCACTGAAGCTTTCTTT
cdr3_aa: CASSLPGKGTEAFF

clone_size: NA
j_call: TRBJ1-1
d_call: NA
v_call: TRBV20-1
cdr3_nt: TGCAGTGCTAGGAGGGCCGGGACCTCAAACACTGAAGCTTTCTTT
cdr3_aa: CSARRAGTSNTEAFF

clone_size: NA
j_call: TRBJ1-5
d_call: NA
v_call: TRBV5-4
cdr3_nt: TGTGCCAGCAGCTTGGCCGGTGTAAATCAGCCCCAGCATTTT
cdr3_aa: CASSLAGVNQPQHF

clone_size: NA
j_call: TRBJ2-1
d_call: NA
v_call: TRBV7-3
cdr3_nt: TGTGCCAGCAGCTCACAGGGCCCGGGCAATGAGCAGTTCTTC
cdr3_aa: CASSSQGPGNEQFF

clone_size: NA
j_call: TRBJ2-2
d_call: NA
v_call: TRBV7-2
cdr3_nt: TGTGCCAGCAGCTTAATCCGGTCGAACACCGGGGAGCTGTTTTTT
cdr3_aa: CASSLIRSNTGELFF